This entry concerns a single T cell receptor beta chain. CDR1 is MNHEY and CDR2 is SMNVEV in the germline V gene (reference sequence). This CDR3 is built from 11 residues. V was clipped by 6 bases and J by 1 base, with 3 bases between them. The record originates from a study of shared clonotypes between healthy human individuals. It was CD45RO-negative cells, positively selected for CCR7, that made up naive CD8 cells, with terminally differentiated effector memory CD45RA+ cells excluded. The method was immunoSEQ multiplex PCR; TCRdb's version includes in-frame clones alone and lacks a portion of them. The data show around 700,000 clones, about 90% seen once.

The sequenced material came from naive CD8+ T cells sorted from blood. The sequence derives from a man aged 25-40 years in good health. This chain connects TRBV27 to TRBJ1-2; the D is unclear. The CDR3 DNA reads TGTGCCAGCAGGGATAACTATGGCTACACCTTC. This gives the protein CASRDNYGYTF.